This TCR beta chain was observed in a study of identical twins. CDR3 length equals 17 residues. The trim removed 5 bases at V and 5 bases at J, leaving 16 bases unmatched. MiXCR, run by TCRdb on the 5' RACE reads, gives a single entry per CDR3 protein. Among just under 550,000 distinct CDR3 sequences listed, around 15% were seen once. This clonotype was detected only a few times. These records were also assigned to another study, of yellow fever vaccine responses in identical twins.

The chain recombines TRBV12-3 or TRBV12-4 with TRBJ2-3; 7 nucleotides match TRBD1. The sequence came from a woman aged 18-35 years in good health. Sequencing used CD4+ T cells sorted from blood. CDR3: CASSIRQGPSGVDTQYF. CDR3 coding DNA: TGTGCCAGCAGTATTAGACAGGGTCCCTCTGGGGTAGATACGCAGTATTTT.